The clone carrying this T cell receptor beta chain was detected a few times. Antigen specificity is unknown. This specimen belongs to a study of CD8+ T cells in alopecia areata. V lost 5 bases to trimming and J lost 8 bases, with 16 bases between them. The CDR3 runs 14 residues. Germline CDR1 is LNHDA and CDR2 is SQIVND (reference sequence). Overall study findings and caveats: Clarity of TCR sharing across patients fell short of that in mice, possibly HLA-related. Alopecia totalis/universalis scalp especially showed more expanded CD8+ clones than normal scalp.

As the sequencing template, cDNA was produced by extracting RNA and reverse transcribing it. Assay used: immunoSEQ multiplex PCR; TCRdb lists only in-frame clones, some missing. The sample consists of roughly 30,000 clones, 62% of them appearing once. Researchers gathered lesional scalp punch biopsies and peripheral blood from patients with alopecia areata. Separation by sorting yielded CD4+ and CD8+ T cells from PBMCs. Sequencing used NKG2D-high CD8+ T cells sorted from blood. The chain carries TRBV19 and TRBJ2-1, with TRBD1 as a possible D gene (6 bases). The TCR comes from a human donor with alopecia areata. The CDR3 sequence: CASSQKYRDHEQFF. CDR3 in DNA: TGTGCCAGTAGTCAGAAATACAGGGACCATGAGCAGTTCTTC.